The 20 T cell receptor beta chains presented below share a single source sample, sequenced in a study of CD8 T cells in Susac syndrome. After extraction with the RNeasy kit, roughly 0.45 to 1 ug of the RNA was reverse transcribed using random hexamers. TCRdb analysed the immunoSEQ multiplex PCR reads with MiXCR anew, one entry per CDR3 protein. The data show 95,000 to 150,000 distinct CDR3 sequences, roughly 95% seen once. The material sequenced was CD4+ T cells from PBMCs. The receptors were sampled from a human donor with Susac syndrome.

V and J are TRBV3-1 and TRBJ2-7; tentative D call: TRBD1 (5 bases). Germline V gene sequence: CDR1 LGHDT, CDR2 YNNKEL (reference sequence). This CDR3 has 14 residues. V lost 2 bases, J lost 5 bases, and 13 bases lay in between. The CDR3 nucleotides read TGTGCCAGCAGCCAAAGTGGGGCTGGAAACGAGCAGTACTTC. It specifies CASSQSGAGNEQYF.

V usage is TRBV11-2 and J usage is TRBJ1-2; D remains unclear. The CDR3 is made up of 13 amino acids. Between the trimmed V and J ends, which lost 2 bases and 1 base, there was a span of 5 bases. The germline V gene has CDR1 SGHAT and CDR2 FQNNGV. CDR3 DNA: TGTGCCAGCAGCTTAAGGGTTAACTATGGCTACACCTTC. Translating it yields CASSLRVNYGYTF.

In nucleotides, the CDR3 is TGTGCCAGCAGACGACCCGGGATGCCGCAGTATTTT. Translating gives CASRRPGMPQYF. The chain recombines TRBV11-1 with TRBJ2-3, with D possibly matching TRBD2 (5 bases). V was clipped by 6 bases and J by 10 bases, with 14 bases between them. Germline CDR1 and CDR2: SGHAT and FQDESV (reference sequence). CDR3 length equals 12 residues.

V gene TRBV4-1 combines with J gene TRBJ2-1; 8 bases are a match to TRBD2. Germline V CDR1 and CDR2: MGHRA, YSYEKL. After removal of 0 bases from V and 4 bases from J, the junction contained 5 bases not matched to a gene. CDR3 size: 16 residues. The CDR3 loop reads CASSQEQTSGYNEQFF. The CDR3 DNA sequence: TGCGCCAGCAGCCAAGAACAAACTAGCGGATACAATGAGCAGTTCTTC.

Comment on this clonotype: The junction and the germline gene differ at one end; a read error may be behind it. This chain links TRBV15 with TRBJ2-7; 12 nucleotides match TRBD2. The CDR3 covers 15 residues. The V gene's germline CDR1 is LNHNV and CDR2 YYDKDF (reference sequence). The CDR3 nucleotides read TGTGCCACCAGCAGTACTAGCGGGAGGTCCTCCGAGCAGTACTTC. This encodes CATSSTSGRSSEQYF.

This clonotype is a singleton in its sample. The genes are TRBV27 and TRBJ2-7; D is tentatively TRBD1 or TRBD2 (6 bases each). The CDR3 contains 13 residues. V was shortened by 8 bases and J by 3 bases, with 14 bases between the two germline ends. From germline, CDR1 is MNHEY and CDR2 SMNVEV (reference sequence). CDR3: CASSRGENYEQYF. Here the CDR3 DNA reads TGTGCCAGCTCAAGGGGGGAGAACTACGAGCAGTACTTC.

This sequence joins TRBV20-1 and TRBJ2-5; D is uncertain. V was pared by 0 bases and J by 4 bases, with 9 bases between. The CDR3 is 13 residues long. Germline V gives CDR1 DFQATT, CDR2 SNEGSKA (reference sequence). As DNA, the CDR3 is TGCAGTGCTAGAGATCATGCTAGAGAGACCCAGTACTTC. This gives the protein CSARDHARETQYF.

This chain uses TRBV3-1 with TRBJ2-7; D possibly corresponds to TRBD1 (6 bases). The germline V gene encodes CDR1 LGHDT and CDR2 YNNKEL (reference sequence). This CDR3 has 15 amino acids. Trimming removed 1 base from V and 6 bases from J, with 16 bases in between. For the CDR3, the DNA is TGTGCCAGCAGCCAAGGCCAGGGCAGGGGCGCCGAGCAGTACTTC. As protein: CASSQGQGRGAEQYF.

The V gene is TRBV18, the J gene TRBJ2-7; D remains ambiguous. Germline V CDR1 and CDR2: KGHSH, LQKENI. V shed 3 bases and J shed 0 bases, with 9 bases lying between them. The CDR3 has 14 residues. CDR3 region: CASSPVRPSYEQYF. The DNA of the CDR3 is TGTGCCAGCTCACCGGTACGGCCCTCCTACGAGCAGTACTTC.

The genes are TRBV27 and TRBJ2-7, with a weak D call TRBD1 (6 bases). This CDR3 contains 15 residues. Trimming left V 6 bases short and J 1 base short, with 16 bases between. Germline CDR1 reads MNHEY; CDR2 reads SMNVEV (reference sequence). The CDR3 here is CASRPTGKGSYEQYF. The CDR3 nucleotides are TGTGCCAGCAGACCAACAGGGAAAGGGTCCTACGAGCAGTACTTC.

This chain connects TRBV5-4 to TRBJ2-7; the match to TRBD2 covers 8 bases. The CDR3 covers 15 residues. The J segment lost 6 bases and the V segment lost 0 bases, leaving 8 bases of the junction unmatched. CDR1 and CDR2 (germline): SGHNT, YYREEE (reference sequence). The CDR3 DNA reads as TGTGCCAGCAGCTTGGCGGTTGCGGGAGGACGCGAGCAGTACTTC. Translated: CASSLAVAGGREQYF. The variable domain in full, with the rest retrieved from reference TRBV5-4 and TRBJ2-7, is ETGVTQSPTHLIKTRGQQVTLRCSSQSGHNTVSWYQQALGQGPQFIFQYYREEENGRGNFPPRFSGLQFPNYSSELNVNALELDDSALYLCASSLAVAGGREQYFGPGTRLTVT.

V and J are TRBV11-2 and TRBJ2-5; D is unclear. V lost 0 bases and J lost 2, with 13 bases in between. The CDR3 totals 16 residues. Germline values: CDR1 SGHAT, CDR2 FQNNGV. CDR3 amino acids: CASSLDLRPPQETQYF. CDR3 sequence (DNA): TGTGCCAGCAGCTTAGATCTACGACCCCCGCAAGAGACCCAGTACTTC.

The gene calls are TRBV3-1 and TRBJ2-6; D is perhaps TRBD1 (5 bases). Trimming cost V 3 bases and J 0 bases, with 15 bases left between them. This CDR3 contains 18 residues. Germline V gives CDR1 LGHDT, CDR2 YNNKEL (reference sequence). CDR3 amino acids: CASSHRGRASSGANVLTF. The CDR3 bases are TGTGCCAGCAGCCATAGGGGCAGGGCCTCCTCTGGGGCCAACGTCCTGACTTTC.

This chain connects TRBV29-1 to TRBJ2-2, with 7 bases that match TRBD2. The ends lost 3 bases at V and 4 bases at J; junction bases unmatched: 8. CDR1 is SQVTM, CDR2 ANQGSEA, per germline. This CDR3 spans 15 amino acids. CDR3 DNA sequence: TGCAGCGTTGAGCGCCCTGCGGGAGTCACCGGGGAGCTGTTTTTT. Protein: CSVERPAGVTGELFF.

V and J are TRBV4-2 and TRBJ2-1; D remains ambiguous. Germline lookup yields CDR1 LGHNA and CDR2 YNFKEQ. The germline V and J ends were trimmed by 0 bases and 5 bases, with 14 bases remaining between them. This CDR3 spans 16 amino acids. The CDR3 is CASSQEVSRRDNEQFF. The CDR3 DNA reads TGTGCCAGCAGCCAAGAAGTGTCTAGAAGGGACAATGAGCAGTTCTTC.

CDR3 nucleotides: TGTGCCAGCAGTTTAATGGGACTAGCGGGAGTCGAAAATGAGCAGTTCTTC. Amino acids: CASSLMGLAGVENEQFF. The chain uses TRBV12-3 or TRBV12-4 and TRBJ2-1; 14 bases match TRBD2. The ends lost 2 bases at V and 7 bases at J; junction bases unmatched: 7. The CDR3 consists of 17 residues.

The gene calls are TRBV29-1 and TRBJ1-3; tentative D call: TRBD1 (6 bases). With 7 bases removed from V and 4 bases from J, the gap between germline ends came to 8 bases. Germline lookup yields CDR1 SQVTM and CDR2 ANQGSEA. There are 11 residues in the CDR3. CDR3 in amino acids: CSADRGNTIYF. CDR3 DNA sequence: TGCAGCGCCGACAGGGGAAACACCATATATTTT.

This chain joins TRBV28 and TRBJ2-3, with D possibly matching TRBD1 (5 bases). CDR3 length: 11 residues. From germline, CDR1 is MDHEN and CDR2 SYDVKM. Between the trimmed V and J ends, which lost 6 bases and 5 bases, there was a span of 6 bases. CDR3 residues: CASSTGDTQYF. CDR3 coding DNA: TGTGCCAGCAGCACAGGAGATACGCAGTATTTT.

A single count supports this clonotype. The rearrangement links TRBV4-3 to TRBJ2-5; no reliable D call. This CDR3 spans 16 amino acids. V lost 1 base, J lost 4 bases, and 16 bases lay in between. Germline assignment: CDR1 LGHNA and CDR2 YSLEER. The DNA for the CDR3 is TGCGCCAGCAGCCAAGTAATGGGTCCCTGGGGAGAGACCCAGTACTTC. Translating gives CASSQVMGPWGETQYF.

CDR3 in amino acids: CASTGQETQYF. The DNA of the CDR3 is TGTGCCAGCACCGGTCAAGAGACCCAGTACTTC. This chain connects TRBV12-3 or TRBV12-4 to TRBJ2-5; no reliable D call. The CDR3 is 11 residues long. The V and J ends lost 7 bases and 2 bases respectively, with 5 bases between them.